The clone carrying this TCR beta chain came up once. What it binds is unknown. The sample belongs to a study of T cell responses to AZD1222 COVID-19 vaccine. Germline CDR1 LNHDA, CDR2 SQIVND (reference sequence). The ends were cut back, 1 base at V and 0 bases at J, with 10 bases in the middle. This CDR3 comprises 17 residues. Findings of the study overall: After two AZD1222 doses, spike-specific TCR breadth and depth rose versus day 0. Females outnumbered males among donors, who were mostly white British; clonal diversity was possibly underestimated. Targeting of unmutated variant regions was reportedly seen in nearly half of spike-specific TCRs.

Profiled with immunoSEQ multiplex PCR; TCRdb holds only in-frame clones, not every one. The table lists over 100,000 clones, roughly 90% of them singletons, with approximately 17% in the top ten. The source was peripheral blood, collected on day 0 of AZD1222 vaccination. The rearrangement links TRBV19 to TRBJ1-6; D might be TRBD1 (6 bases). The sequence was collected from an adult in good health. The CDR3 here is CASSIGQGSSYNSPLHF. In nucleotides, the CDR3 is TGTGCCAGTAGTATAGGGCAGGGGAGCTCCTATAATTCACCCCTCCACTTT. The whole variable domain, remainder taken from reference TRBV19 and TRBJ1-6, is DGGITQSPKYLFRKEGQNVTLSCEQNLNHDAMYWYRQDPGQGLRLIYYSQIVNDFQKGDIAEGYSVSREKKESFPLTVTSAQKNPTAFYLCASSIGQGSSYNSPLHFGNGTRLTVT.